Listed below are T cell receptor beta chains from one sample, sequenced in a study of blood T cell repertoires in COVID-19. Sequencing was performed with immunoSEQ multiplex PCR; in TCRdb, only in-frame clones are kept and a portion is missing. Here the sample spans 150,000 to 200,000 clones, around 82% being singletons. Sequencing was performed on peripheral blood. These TCRs come from a man in his sixties with active or convalescent COVID-19. Both conserved end residues are part of each CDR3. A D gene is named only where the DNA matches it firmly. Not all rows give a size; the values are once, few, many and, for expanded clones, a class.

d_gene	v_gene	j_gene	abundance	CDR3aa	CDR3nt
.	TRBV19	TRBJ2-7	.	CASRVGQSSYEQYF	TGTGCCAGTCGGGTCGGACAGAGCTCCTACGAGCAGTACTTC
TRBD1	TRBV3-1/TRBV3-2	TRBJ2-7	once	CASSRATGAYYEQYF	TGTGCCAGCAGCCGAGCGACAGGGGCGTACTACGAGCAGTACTTC
.	TRBV7-9	TRBJ1-2	.	CASSLLTDYGYTF	TGTGCCAGCAGCTTATTAACAGATTATGGCTACACCTTC
.	TRBV5-4	TRBJ2-3	.	CASSRSFADTQYF	TGTGCCAGCAGTAGAAGCTTCGCAGATACGCAGTATTTT
.	TRBV6-5	TRBJ2-7	.	CASSTGPSYEQYF	TGTGCCAGCAGTACAGGGCCTTCCTACGAGCAGTACTTC
.	TRBV7-9	TRBJ2-2	.	CASSLRSTGELFF	TGTGCCAGCAGCTTGCGTTCTACCGGGGAGCTGTTTTTT
.	TRBV6-1	TRBJ2-7	.	CASSGSEAGTPYEQYF	TGTGCCAGCAGTGGTTCGGAGGCCGGGACACCGTACGAGCAGTACTTC
.	TRBV4-1	TRBJ1-2	.	CASSSAGGADGYTF	TGCGCCAGCAGCAGCGCGGGGGGCGCGGATGGCTACACCTTC
TRBD1	TRBV6-6	TRBJ1-5	once	CASSPTQGGQPQHF	TGTGCCAGCAGTCCCACCCAGGGGGGTCAGCCCCAGCATTTT
.	TRBV7-2	TRBJ2-3	few	CASSLEVNSPSTDTQYF	TGTGCCAGCAGCTTAGAAGTCAACTCGCCTAGCACAGATACGCAGTATTTT
TRBD1	TRBV6-6	TRBJ1-2	.	CASSLQGGSNYGYTF	TGTGCCAGCAGTCTACAGGGGGGAAGTAACTATGGCTACACCTTC
TRBD2	TRBV11-3	TRBJ2-1	.	CASSLDGEASGISNEQFF	TGTGCCAGCAGCTTAGACGGGGAGGCTAGCGGGATTAGCAATGAGCAGTTCTTC
TRBD1	TRBV5-1	TRBJ2-7	.	CASSSPGTGYNEQYF	TGCGCCAGCAGCTCCCCCGGGACAGGCTACAACGAGCAGTACTTC
TRBD1	TRBV10-3	TRBJ1-1	.	CAIRDRGGTEAFF	TGTGCCATCAGGGACAGGGGCGGCACTGAAGCTTTCTTT
.	TRBV3-1/TRBV3-2	TRBJ2-2	.	CASSQAQTTGELFF	TGTGCCAGCAGCCAAGCCCAGACAACCGGGGAGCTGTTTTTT
.	TRBV10-3	TRBJ2-7	.	CAIRGETYEQYF	TGTGCCATCAGGGGCGAAACCTACGAGCAGTACTTC
TRBD2	TRBV5-1	TRBJ2-7	many	CASSSTALASDEQYF	TGCGCCAGCAGCTCAACTGCACTAGCGAGTGACGAGCAGTACTTC
TRBD2	TRBV29-1	TRBJ2-7	once	CSVGGTAGGDEQYF	TGCAGCGTTGGAGGGACAGCGGGAGGAGACGAGCAGTACTTC
TRBD1	TRBV2	TRBJ1-4	.	CATTGQPNEKLFF	TGTGCCACCACGGGACAGCCGAATGAAAAACTGTTTTTT
TRBD1	TRBV5-6	TRBJ2-5	.	CASSPDRGRRKGYQETQYF	TGTGCCAGCAGCCCCGACAGGGGGCGAAGGAAAGGTTACCAAGAGACCCAGTACTTC
.	TRBV12-1	TRBJ2-5	.	CASSRGPGQGVVETQYF	TGTGCCAGCAGCCGCGGACCGGGACAGGGGGTAGTGGAGACCCAGTACTTC
TRBD2	TRBV6-1	TRBJ2-5	.	CASSELAGGPETQYF	TGTGCCAGCAGTGAACTAGCGGGGGGGCCAGAGACCCAGTACTTC
TRBD1	TRBV14	TRBJ1-2	.	CASSPGQVVYGYTF	TGTGCCAGCAGCCCTGGACAGGTGGTCTATGGCTACACCTTC
.	TRBV9	TRBJ1-3	.	CASSLPDTGTGNTIYF	TGTGCCAGCAGCTTGCCTGATACAGGGACTGGAAACACCATATATTTT
.	TRBV5-1	TRBJ1-2	.	CASSSSSGVPGYTF	TGCGCCAGCAGCTCTTCATCAGGGGTTCCTGGCTACACCTTC
TRBD2	TRBV5-1	TRBJ2-3	once	CASSLSRGGTDTQYF	TGCGCCAGCAGCTTATCGCGGGGGGGCACAGATACGCAGTATTTT
TRBD2	TRBV6-1	TRBJ2-3	.	CASSERLAASWADTQYF	TGTGCCAGCAGTGAAAGACTAGCGGCCTCTTGGGCAGATACGCAGTATTTT
.	TRBV18	TRBJ1-5	.	CASSPQTVSNQPQHF	TGTGCCAGCTCACCACAGACAGTTAGCAATCAGCCCCAGCATTTT
.	TRBV19	TRBJ1-6	.	CASKEPSPNSPLHF	TGTGCCAGTAAGGAGCCCTCCCCTAATTCACCCCTCCACTTT